The 16 T cell receptor beta chains below come from one sample, sequenced in a study of shared clonotypes between healthy human individuals. TCRdb's copy holds only in-frame clones and misses some; the assay was immunoSEQ multiplex PCR. This table has 2,500,000 or so clones, roughly 92% appearing once. Sequenced input: naive CD4+ T cells sorted from blood. Subset meaning: CD45RA+ positively selected. The origin of the receptors is a man younger than 35 in good health.

The chain uses TRBV6-1 and TRBJ2-7; no clear D. With 0 bases removed from V and 4 bases from J, the gap between germline ends came to 7 bases. Germline V gives CDR1 MNHNS, CDR2 SASEGT. The CDR3 is 13 residues long. The CDR3: CASSEARWYEQYF. The DNA for the CDR3 is TGTGCCAGCAGTGAAGCTAGATGGTACGAGCAGTACTTC.

V gene TRBV5-1 combines with J gene TRBJ2-2; 8 bases map to TRBD1. The germline gives CDR1 SGHRS, CDR2 YFSETQ. The CDR3 is made up of 15 amino acids. J was trimmed by 4 bases and V by 4 bases; bases with no gene match: 6. The CDR3 region has the DNA TGCGCCAGCAGCCCGGGACAGGTGGGCACCGGGGAGCTGTTTTTT. Protein product: CASSPGQVGTGELFF.

The chain recombines TRBV6-5 with TRBJ1-2; D not certain. Germline values: CDR1 MNHEY, CDR2 SVGAGI. The CDR3 runs to 13 residues. V shed 10 bases and J shed 2 bases, with 14 bases lying between them. The CDR3 loop is CATSPGLNYGYTF. In DNA form, the CDR3 reads TGTGCCACCTCTCCCGGCTTAAACTATGGCTACACCTTC.

The genes are TRBV5-1 and TRBJ2-7, with TRBD1 matching over 7 bases. The CDR3 runs to 13 residues. Trimming at V came to 4 bases and at J to 7 bases, leaving 8 bases not matched to a gene. Germline CDR1 is SGHRS and CDR2 is YFSETQ. The CDR3 DNA is TGCGCCAGCAGCGGCGGACAGGATCGGGAGCAGTACTTC. Encoded protein: CASSGGQDREQYF.

V usage is TRBV4-1 and J usage is TRBJ1-2, with a weak D call TRBD1 (6 bases). This CDR3 region has 12 residues. CDR1 MGHRA and CDR2 YSYEKL come from the germline V gene. V dropped 8 bases and J dropped 4 bases, with 11 bases sitting between them. In nucleotides, the CDR3 is TGCGCCAGCGGGGGGGCGAGCTATGGCTACACCTTC. It encodes CASGGASYGYTF.

The chain recombines TRBV19 with TRBJ2-5; 7 bases match TRBD2. The CDR3 extends over 14 amino acids. Germline CDR1 LNHDA, CDR2 SQIVND (reference sequence). Losses at the gene ends were 4 bases for V and 5 bases for J; bases not matched to a gene: 7. The DNA for the CDR3 is TGTGCCAGTAGTAGGACTAGGTTCGGGGAGACCCAGTACTTC. It translates to CASSRTRFGETQYF.

The chain joins TRBV10-3 to TRBJ2-5; 12 bases map to TRBD2. The germline V gene encodes CDR1 ENHRY and CDR2 SYGVKD. J was trimmed by 5 bases and V by 5 bases; bases with no gene match: 12. The CDR3 has 17 residues. The CDR3 DNA reads TGTGCCATCAGTTCGCTAGCGGGAGGGCACCTGATGGAGACCCAGTACTTC. Amino acid sequence: CAISSLAGGHLMETQYF.

The chain employs TRBV19 and TRBJ2-5, with a weak D call TRBD1 (5 bases). Trimming took off 1 base at V and 5 bases at J, with 17 bases between the two ends. This CDR3 is built from 16 residues. In germline, CDR1 is LNHDA, CDR2 SQIVND (reference sequence). The CDR3: CASSIVMAREWETQYF. In DNA form, the CDR3 reads TGTGCCAGTAGTATAGTCATGGCCAGGGAATGGGAGACCCAGTACTTC.

The genes are TRBV30 and TRBJ2-5, with a weak D call TRBD1 (6 bases). Trimming took off 3 bases at V and 1 base at J, with 12 bases between the two ends. CDR3 length equals 14 residues. Germline values: CDR1 GTSNPN, CDR2 SVGIG (reference sequence). The CDR3 loop reads CAWSRDTAQETQYF. The DNA of the CDR3 is TGTGCCTGGAGCCGGGACACTGCCCAAGAGACCCAGTACTTC.

The chain carries TRBV6-9 and TRBJ1-5; 7 nucleotides match TRBD1. The CDR3 is made up of 19 amino acids. Trimming at V came to 5 bases and at J to 5 bases, leaving 21 bases not matched to a gene. Germline V gene data show CDR1 as MNHGY and CDR2 as SVAAGI. CDR3 sequence reads: CASSRRMTGRSDDDQPQHF. As DNA, the CDR3 is TGTGCCAGCAGTCGGAGGATGACAGGGAGAAGTGATGACGATCAGCCCCAGCATTTT.

The chain has TRBV7-2 and TRBJ2-1, with unresolved D. V was shortened by 4 bases and J by 7 bases, with 17 bases between the two germline ends. The CDR3 has 15 residues. CDR1 and CDR2 (germline): SGHTA, FQGNSA. DNA of the CDR3: TGTGCCAGCAGCTACTATGGTAGGACCCGAAATGAGCAGTTCTTC. Its protein product is CASSYYGRTRNEQFF.

The chain has TRBV11-3 and TRBJ2-7; possible D gene TRBD2, 6 bases. CDR3 size: 15 residues. Trimming removed 8 bases at V and 4 bases at J, with 21 bases between. CDR1 is SGHNT and CDR2 is YENEEA in the germline V gene. The CDR3 region has the DNA TGTGCCAGCCCCCGAAGATCGGAGGGACGGTACGAGCAGTACTTC. Amino acid sequence: CASPRRSEGRYEQYF.

The chain recombines TRBV27 with TRBJ2-7; D gene ambiguous. The CDR3 covers 13 residues. Germline assignment: CDR1 MNHEY and CDR2 SMNVEV (reference sequence). Between the trimmed V and J ends, which lost 4 bases and 3 bases, there was a span of 10 bases. CDR3 protein: CASSWSGRYEQYF. The CDR3 region has the DNA TGTGCCAGCAGTTGGTCAGGCCGCTACGAGCAGTACTTC.

Concerning this clone itself: This sample also contains other DNA sequences that code for the same CDR3. The J gene is TRBJ2-5, the V gene TRBV18, with a possible D match to TRBD2 (7 bases). This CDR3 is built from 13 residues. From germline, CDR1 is KGHSH and CDR2 LQKENI. V was clipped by 3 bases and J by 4 bases, with 9 bases between them. CDR3 in DNA: TGTGCCAGCTCACCCCGGGGGGCAGAGACCCAGTACTTC. Its protein is CASSPRGAETQYF.

This chain connects TRBV5-1 to TRBJ2-7; 10 nucleotides align to TRBD1. CDR1 SGHRS and CDR2 YFSETQ come from the germline V gene. The CDR3 sequence is 14 residues long. The junction had 5 bases not matched to a gene; V was cut back by 2 bases and J by 6 bases. The DNA for the CDR3 is TGCGCCAGCAGCTTCCGGGGACAGGGGACCGAGCAGTACTTC. Protein: CASSFRGQGTEQYF.

This chain links TRBV10-3 with TRBJ2-7, with 7 nucleotides matching TRBD1. V gave up 7 bases and J gave up 2 bases; unmatched junction bases: 8. The CDR3 is 14 residues long. Germline V gene lookup returns CDR1 ENHRY and CDR2 SYGVKD. CDR3 nucleotides: TGTGCCATCAATCCAGGGACAGAGACCTACGAGCAGTACTTC. Encoded protein: CAINPGTETYEQYF.